Listed below are T cell receptor beta chains from one sample, sequenced in a study of T-cell memory formation after mild COVID-19. TCRdb independently ran MiXCR on the 5' RACE reads; one entry per CDR3 protein. The sample includes around 200,000 distinct CDR3 sequences, 10% of them seen just once. Source material: PBMCs or a T cell subset sorted from them (not recorded which). Receptor source: a man between 18 and 29 years old who had mild COVID-19 (a few samples of this study predate the infection). Cell type and time point are not known. The CDR3 runs from the conserved cysteine through the conserved F or W. A D gene is named only where the DNA matches it firmly. Not every row has a clone size; where given, it reads once, few, many or a size class.

J: TRBJ2-3; D: -; size: -; V: TRBV7-2; CDR3: CASSLLGGEADTQYF; DNA: TGTGCCAGCAGCTTATTAGGGGGGGAGGCGGATACGCAGTATTTT
J: TRBJ2-6; D: -; size: many; V: TRBV29-1; CDR3: CSVGTTGANVLTF; DNA: TGCAGCGTAGGGACGACTGGGGCCAACGTCCTGACTTTC
J: TRBJ2-3; D: TRBD2; size: once; V: TRBV10-3; CDR3: CAIRASGGAGESTDTQYF; DNA: TGTGCCATCAGAGCTAGCGGGGGGGCCGGAGAAAGCACAGATACGCAGTATTTT
J: TRBJ1-3; D: TRBD1; size: few; V: TRBV6-5; CDR3: CASSYGGTAGNTIYF; DNA: TGTGCCAGCAGTTACGGCGGGACAGCTGGAAACACCATATATTTT
J: TRBJ2-2; D: TRBD2; size: -; V: TRBV5-1; CDR3: CASRPRSSGGLLTGELFF; DNA: TGCGCCAGCAGACCGCGGAGTAGCGGGGGGCTCTTGACCGGGGAGCTGTTTTTT
J: TRBJ2-1; D: TRBD1; size: -; V: TRBV24-1; CDR3: CATSDPGQGAGNEQFF; DNA: TGTGCCACCAGTGATCCCGGACAGGGGGCAGGGAATGAGCAGTTCTTC
J: TRBJ2-3; D: -; size: -; V: TRBV20-1; CDR3: CSAPKPGGSTDTQYF; DNA: TGCAGTGCCCCTAAACCCGGGGGCTCTACAGATACGCAGTATTTT
J: TRBJ2-7; D: -; size: many; V: TRBV5-5; CDR3: CASSFGGSYEQYF; DNA: TGTGCCAGCAGCTTCGGGGGTTCCTACGAGCAGTACTTC
J: TRBJ2-7; D: TRBD2; size: few; V: TRBV5-1; CDR3: CASSLVAGEVYEQYF; DNA: TGCGCCAGCAGCTTGGTGGCGGGGGAGGTCTACGAGCAGTACTTC
J: TRBJ2-2; D: -; size: few; V: TRBV11-2; CDR3: CASSLAGGQHGELFF; DNA: TGTGCCAGCAGCTTAGCGGGCGGACAGCACGGGGAGCTGTTTTTT
J: TRBJ1-5; D: -; size: few; V: TRBV12-3/TRBV12-4; CDR3: CASSLGEGGKPQHF; DNA: TGTGCCAGCAGTTTAGGTGAGGGTGGGAAGCCCCAGCATTTT
J: TRBJ2-5; D: -; size: -; V: TRBV20-1; CDR3: CSAWTSQETQYF; DNA: TGCAGTGCTTGGACAAGCCAAGAGACCCAGTACTTC
J: TRBJ1-1; D: -; size: -; V: TRBV12-5; CDR3: CASGPGQSLRAEAFF; DNA: TGTGCTAGTGGTCCTGGACAGTCCCTTCGGGCTGAAGCTTTCTTT
J: TRBJ2-7; D: -; size: medium-sized; V: TRBV5-1; CDR3: CASSPQQGGPYEQYF; DNA: TGCGCCAGCAGCCCGCAACAAGGGGGTCCCTACGAGCAGTACTTC
J: TRBJ1-1; D: TRBD1; size: -; V: TRBV5-1; CDR3: CASSSRQGGNTEAFF; DNA: TGCGCCAGCAGCTCCCGACAGGGCGGTAACACTGAAGCTTTCTTT
J: TRBJ2-1; D: TRBD2; size: few; V: TRBV25-1; CDR3: CASSELAGEVNEQFF; DNA: TGTGCCAGCAGTGAATTAGCGGGGGAGGTCAATGAGCAGTTCTTC
J: TRBJ2-7; D: TRBD1; size: -; V: TRBV6-2/TRBV6-3; CDR3: CASSTTGVGEQYF; DNA: TGTGCCAGCAGTACAACAGGGGTAGGCGAGCAGTACTTC
J: TRBJ1-2; D: TRBD1; size: many; V: TRBV5-1; CDR3: CASSLDGTGDYGYTF; DNA: TGCGCCAGCAGCTTGGACGGGACAGGCGACTATGGCTACACCTTC
J: TRBJ1-2; D: -; size: -; V: TRBV7-2; CDR3: CASSLGRVNGYTF; DNA: TGTGCCAGCAGCTTAGGCAGGGTGAATGGCTACACCTTC
J: TRBJ2-2; D: -; size: -; V: TRBV29-1; CDR3: CSGKTPGGELFF; DNA: TGCAGCGGCAAAACTCCAGGCGGGGAGCTGTTTTTT
J: TRBJ2-1; D: -; size: many; V: TRBV29-1; CDR3: CSVEGWGNEQFF; DNA: TGCAGCGTTGAAGGCTGGGGGAATGAGCAGTTCTTC
J: TRBJ2-7; D: TRBD1; size: few; V: TRBV12-3/TRBV12-4; CDR3: CASSDPGTGIYEQYF; DNA: TGTGCCAGCAGTGACCCCGGGACAGGGATTTACGAGCAGTACTTC
J: TRBJ2-1; D: -; size: few; V: TRBV5-1; CDR3: CASSLTEPLYNEQFF; DNA: TGCGCCAGCAGCTTGACAGAGCCTCTCTACAATGAGCAGTTCTTC
J: TRBJ1-6; D: -; size: -; V: TRBV3-2; CDR3: CASSQGKACLHF; DNA: TGTGCCAGCAGCCAAGGCAAGGCTTGTCTCCACTTT
J: TRBJ2-5; D: TRBD1; size: few; V: TRBV28; CDR3: CASSRRQGQETQYF; DNA: TGTGCCAGCAGCCGGAGACAGGGGCAAGAGACCCAGTACTTC
J: TRBJ2-3; D: TRBD2; size: few; V: TRBV3-1; CDR3: CASSHTLGGGQDTQYF; DNA: TGTGCCAGCAGCCATACACTGGGCGGGGGGCAGGATACGCAGTATTTT
J: TRBJ1-6; D: -; size: many; V: TRBV30; CDR3: CAWTNSYNSPLHF; DNA: TGTGCCTGGACAAACTCCTATAATTCACCCCTCCACTTT
J: TRBJ2-3; D: -; size: many; V: TRBV5-1; CDR3: CASSLGSDTQYF; DNA: TGTGCCAGCAGCTTAGGCTCAGATACGCAGTATTTT
J: TRBJ2-1; D: -; size: -; V: TRBV6-1; CDR3: CASSETTSSYNEQFF; DNA: TGTGCCAGCAGTGAAACAACGTCCTCCTACAATGAGCAGTTCTTC
J: TRBJ2-3; D: -; size: few; V: TRBV4-2; CDR3: CASSQGATRGNTDTQYF; DNA: TGTGCCAGCAGCCAGGGGGCGACTAGAGGAAACACAGATACGCAGTATTTT
J: TRBJ2-2; D: -; size: few; V: TRBV7-2; CDR3: CASSQDRTGELFF; DNA: TGTGCCAGCAGCCAAGATCGAACCGGGGAGCTGTTTTTT
J: TRBJ2-3; D: -; size: -; V: TRBV5-1; CDR3: CASSLEPSGTDTQYF; DNA: TGCGCCAGCAGCTTGGAACCATCAGGGACAGATACGCAGTATTTT
J: TRBJ1-3; D: -; size: -; V: TRBV20-1; CDR3: CSATEAASLGNTIYF; DNA: TGCAGTGCTACGGAAGCGGCCTCTCTTGGAAACACCATATATTTT
J: TRBJ1-1; D: -; size: -; V: TRBV19; CDR3: CASSWGNTEAFF; DNA: TGTGCCAGTAGTTGGGGGAACACTGAAGCTTTCTTT
J: TRBJ1-1; D: TRBD1; size: -; V: TRBV19; CDR3: CASSILDRDGTEAFF; DNA: TGTGCCAGTAGTATCTTAGACAGGGACGGCACTGAAGCTTTCTTT
J: TRBJ2-2; D: -; size: -; V: TRBV7-6; CDR3: CASSMPANTGELFF; DNA: TGTGCCAGCAGCATGCCAGCGAACACCGGGGAGCTGTTTTTT
J: TRBJ2-7; D: TRBD1; size: -; V: TRBV5-1; CDR3: CASNYPGQRSYEQYF; DNA: TGCGCCAGCAACTATCCGGGACAGCGAAGCTACGAGCAGTACTTC
J: TRBJ1-1; D: -; size: few; V: TRBV20-1; CDR3: CSASFAGGSTEAFF; DNA: TGCAGTGCTAGTTTCGCCGGTGGGTCCACTGAAGCTTTCTTT
J: TRBJ2-3; D: TRBD1; size: few; V: TRBV19; CDR3: CASSPQGQGLTDTQYF; DNA: TGTGCCAGTAGTCCCCAGGGACAGGGACTCACAGATACGCAGTATTTT
J: TRBJ2-3; D: TRBD2; size: few; V: TRBV7-9; CDR3: CASGLAVEATQYF; DNA: TGTGCCAGCGGACTAGCGGTGGAGGCTACGCAGTATTTT
J: TRBJ2-3; D: -; size: many; V: TRBV7-6; CDR3: CASSFRDNTDTQYF; DNA: TGTGCCAGCAGCTTTAGGGACAACACAGATACGCAGTATTTT
J: TRBJ2-5; D: -; size: few; V: TRBV18; CDR3: CASSTTNPEETQYF; DNA: TGTGCCAGCTCGACGACAAATCCTGAAGAGACCCAGTACTTC
J: TRBJ2-7; D: -; size: few; V: TRBV2; CDR3: CASSEAQIHEQYF; DNA: TGTGCCAGCAGTGAAGCTCAGATCCACGAGCAGTACTTC
J: TRBJ1-3; D: -; size: -; V: TRBV5-1; CDR3: CASSLDASSGNTIYF; DNA: TGCGCCAGCAGCTTGGATGCCTCCTCTGGAAACACCATATATTTT
J: TRBJ2-7; D: -; size: -; V: TRBV11-3; CDR3: CASSSDPRSEQYF; DNA: TGTGCCAGCAGCTCAGATCCGAGGTCCGAGCAGTACTTC
J: TRBJ1-1; D: TRBD1; size: once; V: TRBV20-1; CDR3: CSANPQGDTEAFF; DNA: TGCAGTGCTAATCCTCAGGGGGACACTGAAGCTTTCTTT
J: TRBJ1-1; D: -; size: few; V: TRBV5-6; CDR3: CASSLDRGDAAFF; DNA: TGTGCCAGCAGCTTGGACCGTGGTGATGCTGCTTTCTTT
J: TRBJ1-6; D: TRBD1; size: few; V: TRBV7-2; CDR3: CASSLDRDSQANNSPLHF; DNA: TGTGCCAGCAGCTTAGACCGGGACAGTCAAGCCAATAATTCACCCCTCCACTTT
J: TRBJ2-2; D: -; size: few; V: TRBV9; CDR3: CASSSRTSNTGELFF; DNA: TGTGCCAGCAGCAGTCGGACTTCGAACACCGGGGAGCTGTTTTTT
J: TRBJ1-1; D: -; size: few; V: TRBV6-6; CDR3: CASSYRPTPRDTEAFF; DNA: TGTGCCAGCAGTTACCGGCCGACACCTCGTGACACTGAAGCTTTCTTT